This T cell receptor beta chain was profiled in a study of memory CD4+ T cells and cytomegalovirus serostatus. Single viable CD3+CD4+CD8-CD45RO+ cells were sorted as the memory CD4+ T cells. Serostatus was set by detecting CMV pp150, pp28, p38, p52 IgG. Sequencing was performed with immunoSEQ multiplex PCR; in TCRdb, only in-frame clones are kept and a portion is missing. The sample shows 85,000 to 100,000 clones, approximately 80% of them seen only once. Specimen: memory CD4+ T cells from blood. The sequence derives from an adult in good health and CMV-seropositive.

As DNA, the CDR3 is TGCACCAGCAGACGCGTACACGGACTAGCGGGAGCCACCTCCTACAATGAGCAGTTCTTC. It yields the protein CTSRRVHGLAGATSYNEQFF. The chain recombines TRBV1 with TRBJ2-1; the D segment call TRBD2 is taken from the table without a DNA check. TRBV1 is shown as a pseudogene. The CDR3 is 20 residues long.